This T cell receptor beta chain was recovered during a study of blood T cell repertoires in COVID-19. Study information: Samples taken during acute and convalescent COVID-19 were collected in the United States, Italy and Spain. T cells, B-cell-depleted T cells, or PBMCs provided the cDNA or gDNA that served as material.

Trimming pared 0 bases from V and 4 bases from J, leaving 9 bases between. This CDR3 comprises 13 residues. Germline lookup yields CDR1 GTSNPN and CDR2 SVGIG (reference sequence). Under the authors' procedure: How many nucleated cells were present was estimated from reference gene primer amplification. Generated by immunoSEQ multiplex PCR, the TCRdb table keeps only in-frame clones and is missing some. V and J calls and clone size are those listed in that table; D and trimming were worked out from the DNA. The sample lists 90,000 to 150,000 clones; 85% were seen once. The chain combines TRBV30 with TRBJ1-2; TRBD1 might be the D (5 bases). The receptor's source is a man at least 80 years old with acute or convalescent COVID-19. Sequenced input: peripheral blood. The CDR3 region has the DNA TGTGCCTGGAGTGTACAGGTTATCTATGGCTACACCTTC. The encoded protein is CAWSVQVIYGYTF.